The 11 T cell receptor beta chains presented below share a single source sample, sequenced in a study of Ad26.COV2.S vaccination and SARS-CoV-2 variants. Here immunoSEQ multiplex PCR was the method, and the copy in TCRdb shows in-frame clones only, minus some. The sample has around 400,000 clones, about 93% seen once. Treatment denoted: about 20 received Ad26.COV2.S at low or high dose, single or two shots; roughly five received placebo; per-sample allocation not given. The study sampled participants on day 63 after the first vaccine or placebo injection. Here the sequenced sample was peripheral blood, taken in a trial of Ad26.COV2.S vaccine versus placebo. These receptors all stem from a person aged 18-60 years who received the Ad26.COV2.S COVID-19 vaccine or a placebo.

V usage is TRBV3-1 (or the pseudogene TRBV3-2) and J usage is TRBJ1-1; possible D gene TRBD1, 6 bases. The CDR3 length is 13 residues. V gave up 2 bases and J gave up 8 bases, with 12 bases separating them. Germline V gene data show CDR1 as LGHDT and CDR2 as YNNKEL (reference sequence). The CDR3 nucleotides are TGTGCCAGCAGCCAAAGTGACAGGCGGGAAGCTTTCTTT. Its protein is CASSQSDRREAFF.

The V gene is TRBV6-2 or TRBV6-3, the J gene TRBJ2-1; D uncertain. V lost 2 bases to trimming and J lost 4 bases, with 3 bases between them. The germline CDR1 and CDR2 sequences are MNHEY and SVGEGT. There are 12 residues in the CDR3. The CDR3 DNA is TGTGCCAGCAGTTACGTTTACAATGAGCAGTTCTTC. Protein: CASSYVYNEQFF.

The V call is TRBV10-2, the J call TRBJ1-2, with 7 bases identical to TRBD1. Germline-derived CDR1 and CDR2 are WSHSY and SAAADI. CDR3 length equals 15 residues. V gave up 2 bases and J gave up 8 bases; unmatched junction bases: 11. The CDR3 DNA reads as TGCGCCAGCAGTGAGAGCGACAGGGTAATTGAAGGCTACACCTTC. As protein: CASSESDRVIEGYTF.

The V and J genes are TRBV13 and TRBJ2-6, with TRBD2 matching 7 bases. CDR3 length equals 18 residues. CDR1 and CDR2 (germline): PRHDT, FYEKMQ (reference sequence). Trimming cost V 2 bases and J 0 bases; bases outside gene matches: 7. CDR3 DNA sequence: TGTGCCAGCAGCTTACGGGGAGGGGAGCGCTCTGGGGCCAACGTCCTGACTTTC. It encodes CASSLRGGERSGANVLTF.

The rearrangement joins TRBV19 to TRBJ2-2, with D uncertain. Trimming removed 0 bases at V and 4 bases at J, with 6 bases between. The germline CDR1 and CDR2 sequences are LNHDA and SQIVND (reference sequence). This CDR3 has 14 amino acids. DNA of the CDR3: TGTGCCAGTAGTATAGATCCGAGCACCGGGGAGCTGTTTTTT. It translates to CASSIDPSTGELFF.

The chain joins TRBV25-1 to TRBJ1-4, with no clear D. Germline CDR1 and CDR2: MGHDK and SYGVNS. There are 12 residues in the CDR3. V shed 4 bases and J shed 8 bases, with 8 bases lying between them. The CDR3 loop reads CASSVGGEKLFF. CDR3 sequence (DNA): TGTGCCAGCAGTGTCGGAGGGGAAAAACTGTTTTTT. Looking up the rest from reference TRBV25-1 and TRBJ1-4 gives the full variable domain: EADIYQTPRYLVIGTGKKITLECSQTMGHDKMYWYQQDPGMELHLIHYSYGVNSTEKGDLSSESTVSRIRTEHFPLTLESARPSHTSQYLCASSVGGEKLFFGSGTQLSVL.

The genes are TRBV30 and TRBJ1-5; 9 nucleotides match TRBD1. With 4 bases clipped from V and 0 bases from J, the junction kept 10 bases outside the gene matches. The V gene's germline CDR1 is GTSNPN and CDR2 SVGIG (reference sequence). CDR3 length equals 17 residues. CDR3 residues: CAWTHRDRVYSNQPQHF. CDR3 nucleotides: TGTGCCTGGACCCACCGGGACAGGGTCTATAGCAATCAGCCCCAGCATTTT.

Regarding this clone: Other DNA sequences within the sample encode an identical CDR3. The chain employs TRBV7-2 and TRBJ2-7, with TRBD2 as a possible D gene (6 bases). Trimming removed 1 base at V and 4 bases at J, with 8 bases between. Germline CDR1 reads SGHTA; CDR2 reads FQGNSA. The CDR3 has 13 residues. The CDR3 DNA reads TGTGCCAGCAGCTTAGGGCGGGAATACGAGCAGTACTTC. This gives the protein CASSLGREYEQYF.

This clone was recorded once. The CDR3 loop reads CASSGSSGANVLTF. The CDR3 DNA follows: TGTGCCAGCAGCGGAAGCTCTGGGGCCAACGTCCTGACTTTC. V and J are TRBV7-2 and TRBJ2-6, with no clear D. Germline V gene lookup returns CDR1 SGHTA and CDR2 FQGNSA. The CDR3 is made up of 14 amino acids. V was shortened by 5 bases and J by 0 bases, with 5 bases between the two germline ends.

This chain uses TRBV6-5 with TRBJ2-1; D remains unclear. The CDR3 has 13 residues. Germline V gene data show CDR1 as MNHEY and CDR2 as SVGAGI. V lost 8 bases, J lost 8 bases, and 16 bases lay in between. The CDR3 region has the DNA TGTGCCAGCGGGGTGGTTCCGATGGATGAGCAGTTCTTC. This translates into CASGVVPMDEQFF.

The V and J genes are TRBV12-3 or TRBV12-4 and TRBJ2-1; D gene ambiguous. The CDR3 consists of 10 residues. V shed 6 bases and J shed 8 bases, with 5 bases lying between them. The CDR3 DNA is TGTGCCAGCAGCGGGCATGAGCAGTTCTTC. Amino acids: CASSGHEQFF.